Listed here is a single TCR beta chain. Antigen unknown. These data are taken from a study of cytomegalovirus exposure and HLA in healthy donors. The CDR3 runs 14 residues. V was cut by 2 bases and J by 8 bases, with 10 bases left in between. CDR1 is MNHNS, CDR2 SASEGT, per germline. PCR used 60 Vbeta primers and 13 Jbeta primers. Only in-frame clones appear in the TCRdb table, and some are missing; sequencing was by immunoSEQ multiplex PCR. This sample's clone table lists tens of thousands of clones. Whole-study results and caveats: Some TCR beta chains (more than 150 of them) were listed as cytomegalovirus-associated. A later analysis showed HLA-associated TCR beta chains outstripping equally common others in clonal expansion.

The specimen was PBMCs. This chain links TRBV6-1 with TRBJ1-6; D is possibly TRBD1 (6 bases). The sequence was obtained from a male donor in good health and CMV-seronegative. The CDR3 DNA reads as TGTGCCAGCAGTGAAACGGGGGGCGATTCACCCCTCCACTTT. This sequence encodes CASSETGGDSPLHF.